This T cell receptor beta chain is drawn from a study of blood T cell repertoires in COVID-19. As for the study in general: T cells, B-cell-depleted T cells, or PBMCs supplied cDNA or gDNA.

Authors' processing steps: Estimation of nucleated cell counts relied on the amplification of reference gene primers. Method: immunoSEQ multiplex PCR; TCRdb's copy keeps in-frame clones and lacks some. The V and J calls and clone size were taken over from that table, and D and trimming were inferred from the DNA. The table shows tens of thousands of clones, with about nine tenths occurring only once. The CDR3 is 14 amino acids. With 2 bases removed from V and 5 bases from J, the gap between germline ends came to 10 bases. Germline CDR1 MNHEY, CDR2 SVGAGI. The sequenced material came from peripheral blood. V usage is TRBV6-5 and J usage is TRBJ1-5; D is undetermined. This TCR was recovered from a man in his 70s with acute or convalescent COVID-19. The CDR3 nucleotides are TGTGCCAGCAGTTACGCGGAGGGATATCAGCCCCAGCATTTT. It is translated as CASSYAEGYQPQHF.